This is a list of T cell receptor beta chains from one sample in a study of blood T cell repertoires in COVID-19. TCRdb's table, derived via immunoSEQ multiplex PCR, lists solely in-frame clones and lacks some. The top ten hold about 8.8% of the sample, which has 150,000 to 200,000 clones, roughly 90% seen once. The sequenced material came from PBMCs or T cells enriched from blood (not recorded which). These receptors all stem from a woman aged 18 to 35 who had recovered from COVID-19. Each CDR3 is given with its conserved first and last residue. Each record gives: CDR3 DNA, CDR3 protein, V gene, D gene, clone size, J gene. D genes are given only for firm matches. The size of a clone is reported for some rows only, either as once, few or many, or as a class for expanded clones.

CDR3 DNA: TGTGCTAGTGGTTTCTACGGGGGTCCCAATGAGCAGTTCTTC; CDR3 protein: CASGFYGGPNEQFF; V gene: TRBV12-5; D gene: NA; clone size: once; J gene: TRBJ2-1
CDR3 DNA: TGCGCCAGCAGCCAATCCCCCGGGACAGGGGGCGTAGTCCGTCAGCCCCAGCATTTT; CDR3 protein: CASSQSPGTGGVVRQPQHF; V gene: TRBV4-1; D gene: TRBD1; clone size: NA; J gene: TRBJ1-5
CDR3 DNA: TGCGCCAGCAGGGACACAGGGCGGGTTTCACCCCTCCACTTT; CDR3 protein: CASRDTGRVSPLHF; V gene: TRBV5-1; D gene: NA; clone size: NA; J gene: TRBJ1-6
CDR3 DNA: TGTGCCAGCAGTTTTCGGAGGAACACTGAAGCTTTCTTT; CDR3 protein: CASSFRRNTEAFF; V gene: TRBV28; D gene: NA; clone size: few; J gene: TRBJ1-1
CDR3 DNA: TGTGCCAGCAGCGTAGGACAGACGTACCAAGAGACCCAGTACTTC; CDR3 protein: CASSVGQTYQETQYF; V gene: TRBV9; D gene: NA; clone size: NA; J gene: TRBJ2-5
CDR3 DNA: TGCAGCGGGGGACAGGGGGACACTGAAGCTTTCTTT; CDR3 protein: CSGGQGDTEAFF; V gene: TRBV29-1; D gene: TRBD1; clone size: NA; J gene: TRBJ1-1
CDR3 DNA: TGTGCCAGCAGCCCCGTTCTGAAATATACAGGGGTGCGTCAGCCCCAGCATTTT; CDR3 protein: CASSPVLKYTGVRQPQHF; V gene: TRBV27; D gene: TRBD1; clone size: NA; J gene: TRBJ1-5
CDR3 DNA: TGCGCCAGCAGTGAGGGGCAGATTGCGGAGACCCAGTACTTC; CDR3 protein: CASSEGQIAETQYF; V gene: TRBV10-1; D gene: NA; clone size: NA; J gene: TRBJ2-5
CDR3 DNA: TGTGCTAGTGGTTTTCCGCGACTCCACAAGAACACTGAAGCTTTCTTT; CDR3 protein: CASGFPRLHKNTEAFF; V gene: TRBV12-5; D gene: NA; clone size: NA; J gene: TRBJ1-1
CDR3 DNA: TGTGCCTGGAGTGTTTCAGGAAGTGATGGCTACACCTTC; CDR3 protein: CAWSVSGSDGYTF; V gene: TRBV30; D gene: NA; clone size: NA; J gene: TRBJ1-2
CDR3 DNA: TGTGCCAGCAGTGAAAGAAACCGGGACAGGGGAAACGAGCAGTACTTC; CDR3 protein: CASSERNRDRGNEQYF; V gene: TRBV2; D gene: TRBD1; clone size: NA; J gene: TRBJ2-7
CDR3 DNA: TGTGCCAGCACCCGACAGGGGGCGCGTACTGAAGCTTTCTTT; CDR3 protein: CASTRQGARTEAFF; V gene: TRBV2; D gene: TRBD1; clone size: NA; J gene: TRBJ1-1
CDR3 DNA: TGTGCCAGCAGGACCCAAGCGGGGGCGAGCTCCTACAATGAGCAGTTCTTC; CDR3 protein: CASRTQAGASSYNEQFF; V gene: TRBV27; D gene: TRBD2; clone size: NA; J gene: TRBJ2-1
CDR3 DNA: TGTGCCAGCAGCCCCTCTCTTGAGGAAAGATACGAAAAACTGTTTTTT; CDR3 protein: CASSPSLEERYEKLFF; V gene: TRBV3-1/TRBV3-2; D gene: NA; clone size: NA; J gene: TRBJ1-4
CDR3 DNA: TGTGCCAGCAGGGTTAGGACAGCTAGCAATCAGCCCCAGCATTTT; CDR3 protein: CASRVRTASNQPQHF; V gene: TRBV2; D gene: NA; clone size: NA; J gene: TRBJ1-5
CDR3 DNA: TGTGCCTGGAGGGGGCGGGGCAGAGGGGCCTACAATGAGCAGTTCTTC; CDR3 protein: CAWRGRGRGAYNEQFF; V gene: TRBV30; D gene: NA; clone size: NA; J gene: TRBJ2-1
CDR3 DNA: TGTGCCACCAGCCCAGGGCTTAGCTCCTACAATGAGCAGTTCTTC; CDR3 protein: CATSPGLSSYNEQFF; V gene: TRBV15; D gene: NA; clone size: NA; J gene: TRBJ2-1
CDR3 DNA: TGTGCCAGCAGCACGGACAGGGGTTGGAACACCGGGGAGCTGTTTTTT; CDR3 protein: CASSTDRGWNTGELFF; V gene: TRBV7-9; D gene: TRBD1; clone size: NA; J gene: TRBJ2-2
CDR3 DNA: TGTGCCAGCAGCCAAACTGAAGAGACCCAGTACTTC; CDR3 protein: CASSQTEETQYF; V gene: TRBV3-1/TRBV3-2; D gene: NA; clone size: NA; J gene: TRBJ2-5
CDR3 DNA: TGTGCCAGTAGTACACGCAATGGAGTGAGTGAGCAGTTCTTC; CDR3 protein: CASSTRNGVSEQFF; V gene: TRBV19; D gene: NA; clone size: once; J gene: TRBJ2-1
CDR3 DNA: TGTGCCAGCAGCCCGAATCCCGACAGGGGAGTTCATGAGCAGTTCTTC; CDR3 protein: CASSPNPDRGVHEQFF; V gene: TRBV13; D gene: TRBD1; clone size: NA; J gene: TRBJ2-1
CDR3 DNA: TGTGCCAGCAGCCCATGGGGACAATCCTACGAGCAGTACTTC; CDR3 protein: CASSPWGQSYEQYF; V gene: TRBV7-9; D gene: NA; clone size: NA; J gene: TRBJ2-7
CDR3 DNA: TGTGCCTGGAGTGTAGGGGCCTCTGACACCGGGGAGCTGTTTTTT; CDR3 protein: CAWSVGASDTGELFF; V gene: TRBV30; D gene: NA; clone size: NA; J gene: TRBJ2-2
CDR3 DNA: TGTGCCAGCAGCGTAGTGGGAGGGGGTCAAGAGACCCAGTACTTC; CDR3 protein: CASSVVGGGQETQYF; V gene: TRBV9; D gene: NA; clone size: NA; J gene: TRBJ2-5
CDR3 DNA: TGTGCCAGTAGTATAGGTCGGGGGGGCCAAGAGACCCAGTACTTC; CDR3 protein: CASSIGRGGQETQYF; V gene: TRBV19; D gene: TRBD2; clone size: NA; J gene: TRBJ2-5
CDR3 DNA: TGCGCCAGCAGCTTGTACAGGGGAGGACAGCCCCAGCATTTT; CDR3 protein: CASSLYRGGQPQHF; V gene: TRBV5-1; D gene: TRBD1; clone size: NA; J gene: TRBJ1-5
CDR3 DNA: TGCAGCGTTATGGGCAGGCTGAACTACGAGCAGTACTTC; CDR3 protein: CSVMGRLNYEQYF; V gene: TRBV29-1; D gene: NA; clone size: NA; J gene: TRBJ2-7
CDR3 DNA: TGTGCCAGCAGGACTCCAGGGAGCAATCAGCCCCAGCATTTT; CDR3 protein: CASRTPGSNQPQHF; V gene: TRBV28; D gene: NA; clone size: NA; J gene: TRBJ1-5
CDR3 DNA: TGCGCCAGCAGCCAAGAAGGCCAGGGATATGGCTACACCTTC; CDR3 protein: CASSQEGQGYGYTF; V gene: TRBV4-1; D gene: NA; clone size: NA; J gene: TRBJ1-2
CDR3 DNA: TGTGCCAGCAGTTCACGACTAGCGGGGCGAGAGACCCAGTACTTC; CDR3 protein: CASSSRLAGRETQYF; V gene: TRBV28; D gene: TRBD2; clone size: once; J gene: TRBJ2-5
CDR3 DNA: TGCGCCAGCAGCCCGGACAGGGAAGGAGCTTTCTTT; CDR3 protein: CASSPDREGAFF; V gene: TRBV4-1; D gene: TRBD1; clone size: once; J gene: TRBJ1-1
CDR3 DNA: TGTGCCAGCAGCGGGAACCAGGGGATTGACGAGCAGTACTTC; CDR3 protein: CASSGNQGIDEQYF; V gene: TRBV9; D gene: NA; clone size: few; J gene: TRBJ2-7
CDR3 DNA: TGTGCCAGCAGCTTGCGACTAGCGGGAGCTACTCAGTACTTC; CDR3 protein: CASSLRLAGATQYF; V gene: TRBV5-5; D gene: TRBD2; clone size: NA; J gene: TRBJ2-5
CDR3 DNA: TGCGCCAGCGGCTTAGCGGGGGTCACAGATACGCAGTATTTT; CDR3 protein: CASGLAGVTDTQYF; V gene: TRBV5-1; D gene: TRBD2; clone size: NA; J gene: TRBJ2-3
CDR3 DNA: TGTGCCAGCAGCTTAGGACTAGCGGGGACAAGCTCCTACAATGAGCAGTTCTTC; CDR3 protein: CASSLGLAGTSSYNEQFF; V gene: TRBV7-6; D gene: TRBD2; clone size: NA; J gene: TRBJ2-1
CDR3 DNA: TGCAGCGTTGGCGGGGGGGCCACGAATGAGCAGTTCTTC; CDR3 protein: CSVGGGATNEQFF; V gene: TRBV29-1; D gene: TRBD2; clone size: NA; J gene: TRBJ2-1
CDR3 DNA: TGTGCCTGGAGCGTCCTAGATACGCAGTATTTT; CDR3 protein: CAWSVLDTQYF; V gene: TRBV30; D gene: NA; clone size: NA; J gene: TRBJ2-3
CDR3 DNA: TGTGCCAGCAGATTATCCCCGAACACCGGGGAGCTGTTTTTT; CDR3 protein: CASRLSPNTGELFF; V gene: TRBV6-5; D gene: NA; clone size: once; J gene: TRBJ2-2
CDR3 DNA: TGCGCCAGCAGCCCGGGGACAGGCGAGGAGACCCAGTACTTC; CDR3 protein: CASSPGTGEETQYF; V gene: TRBV4-1; D gene: TRBD1; clone size: once; J gene: TRBJ2-5
CDR3 DNA: TGTGCCACCGAGGACAGCTATGGCTACACCTTC; CDR3 protein: CATEDSYGYTF; V gene: TRBV24-1; D gene: NA; clone size: NA; J gene: TRBJ1-2
CDR3 DNA: TGTGCCAGCAGTGAAGCCGGGGGGGAGCTCCACAATGAGCAGTTCTTC; CDR3 protein: CASSEAGGELHNEQFF; V gene: TRBV2; D gene: TRBD2; clone size: NA; J gene: TRBJ2-1
CDR3 DNA: TGTGCCAGCAGCCCACCCGGGGGTCCCCCCGAGCAGTACTTC; CDR3 protein: CASSPPGGPPEQYF; V gene: TRBV2; D gene: NA; clone size: NA; J gene: TRBJ2-7
CDR3 DNA: TGTGCCAGCTCACGAAACTACATCTCGGCTGGAAACACCATATATTTT; CDR3 protein: CASSRNYISAGNTIYF; V gene: TRBV18; D gene: NA; clone size: NA; J gene: TRBJ1-3
CDR3 DNA: TGTGCCAGCAGCCGAAACAGGGGGTACACTGAAGCTTTCTTT; CDR3 protein: CASSRNRGYTEAFF; V gene: TRBV28; D gene: TRBD1; clone size: NA; J gene: TRBJ1-1
CDR3 DNA: TGTGCGAGTGCAGGGTATATCTATGGCTACACCTTC; CDR3 protein: CASAGYIYGYTF; V gene: TRBV28; D gene: NA; clone size: NA; J gene: TRBJ1-2
CDR3 DNA: TGCGCCAGCAGCGCGGGGGGATTCTACGAGCAGTACTTC; CDR3 protein: CASSAGGFYEQYF; V gene: TRBV5-1; D gene: TRBD2; clone size: NA; J gene: TRBJ2-7
CDR3 DNA: TGCGCCAGCAGCTTGCAAGGGGAACAAGAGACCCAGTACTTC; CDR3 protein: CASSLQGEQETQYF; V gene: TRBV5-1; D gene: NA; clone size: NA; J gene: TRBJ2-5
CDR3 DNA: TGTGCCAGCGCCGAGGCGGGTGAGCAAGAAAAACTGTTTTTT; CDR3 protein: CASAEAGEQEKLFF; V gene: TRBV5-4; D gene: NA; clone size: NA; J gene: TRBJ1-4
CDR3 DNA: TGTGCCAGCAGGAAAGAGGAGAATTCAGTCCTCCACTTT; CDR3 protein: CASRKEENSVLHF; V gene: TRBV2; D gene: NA; clone size: NA; J gene: TRBJ1-6
CDR3 DNA: TGTGCCAGCAGTTATACGAGCGCCGGCGCAGATACGCAGTATTTT; CDR3 protein: CASSYTSAGADTQYF; V gene: TRBV27; D gene: NA; clone size: NA; J gene: TRBJ2-3